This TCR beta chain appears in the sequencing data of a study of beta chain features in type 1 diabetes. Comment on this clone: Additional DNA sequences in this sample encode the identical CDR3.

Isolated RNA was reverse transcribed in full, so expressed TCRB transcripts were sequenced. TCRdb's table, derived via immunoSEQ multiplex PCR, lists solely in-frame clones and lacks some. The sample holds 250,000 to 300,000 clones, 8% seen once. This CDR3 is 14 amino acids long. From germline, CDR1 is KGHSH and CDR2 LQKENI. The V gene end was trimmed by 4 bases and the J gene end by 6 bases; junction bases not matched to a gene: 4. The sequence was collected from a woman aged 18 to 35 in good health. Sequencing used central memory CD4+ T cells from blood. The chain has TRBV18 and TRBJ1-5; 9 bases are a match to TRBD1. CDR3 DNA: TGTGCCAGCTCACAAGGACAGGGGATTCAGCCCCAGCATTTT. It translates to CASSQGQGIQPQHF.